These T cell receptor beta chains were read from a single sample in a study of cytomegalovirus exposure and HLA in healthy donors. Assay: immunoSEQ multiplex PCR; the TCRdb copy retains only in-frame clones and omits some. The listing contains approximately 40,000 clones. The specimen sequenced was PBMCs. Receptor source: a human donor in good health. The CDR3 runs from the conserved cysteine through the conserved F or W. The order of the fields is V gene, J gene, D gene, CDR3 DNA, CDR3 protein. A D gene is named only where the DNA matches it firmly.

v_gene: TRBV5-1; j_gene: TRBJ1-1; d_gene: .; CDR3nt: TGCGCCAGCAGCTTCAGCGCGAACACTGAAGCTTTCTTT; CDR3aa: CASSFSANTEAFF
v_gene: TRBV27; j_gene: TRBJ1-6; d_gene: .; CDR3nt: TGTGCCAGCAGGCCGCTAGGGACTGGAAACTTTCATTCACCCCTCCACTTT; CDR3aa: CASRPLGTGNFHSPLHF
v_gene: TRBV6-1; j_gene: TRBJ2-7; d_gene: .; CDR3nt: TGTGCCAGCTCGGTTCGGTCCTACGAGCAGTACTTC; CDR3aa: CASSVRSYEQYF
v_gene: TRBV6-5; j_gene: TRBJ1-1; d_gene: .; CDR3nt: TGTGCCAGCAGTTACTCGGGAGGAGAAACTGAAGATTTCTTT; CDR3aa: CASSYSGGETEDFF
v_gene: TRBV5-1; j_gene: TRBJ2-5; d_gene: TRBD2; CDR3nt: TGCGCCAGCAGCTTGTGGACTAGCGGGGACCAAGAGACCCAGTACTTC; CDR3aa: CASSLWTSGDQETQYF
v_gene: TRBV4-1; j_gene: TRBJ2-3; d_gene: .; CDR3nt: TGCGCCAGCAGCGCAAGGGGCGACGCAGATACGCAGTATTTT; CDR3aa: CASSARGDADTQYF
v_gene: TRBV4-1; j_gene: TRBJ2-7; d_gene: TRBD2; CDR3nt: TGCGCCAGCAGCCAAGATATTTTGCGGGGGGACGAGCAGTACTTC; CDR3aa: CASSQDILRGDEQYF
v_gene: TRBV27; j_gene: TRBJ2-7; d_gene: TRBD1; CDR3nt: TGTGCCAGCAGTCGGGACAGCTCCTACGAGCAGTACTTC; CDR3aa: CASSRDSSYEQYF
v_gene: TRBV30; j_gene: TRBJ2-1; d_gene: TRBD2; CDR3nt: TGTGCCTGGAGTGGGGTAGCGGGGGACAATGAGCAGTTCTTC; CDR3aa: CAWSGVAGDNEQFF
v_gene: TRBV18; j_gene: TRBJ2-3; d_gene: TRBD1; CDR3nt: TGTGCCAGCTCACCACCCCGAGGGGGCCCGGTCACAGATACGCAGTATTTT; CDR3aa: CASSPPRGGPVTDTQYF
v_gene: TRBV7-8; j_gene: TRBJ1-1; d_gene: .; CDR3nt: TGTGCCAGCAGCCCCCCGGACGGGGTGGGCACTGAAGCTTTCTTT; CDR3aa: CASSPPDGVGTEAFF
v_gene: TRBV28; j_gene: TRBJ2-3; d_gene: .; CDR3nt: TGTGCCAGCAGTTTAGAACGAAGCGGAGATACGCAGTATTTT; CDR3aa: CASSLERSGDTQYF
v_gene: TRBV30; j_gene: TRBJ2-7; d_gene: .; CDR3nt: TGTGCCTGGGACAGCAAGACCTACGAGCAGTACTTC; CDR3aa: CAWDSKTYEQYF
v_gene: TRBV9; j_gene: TRBJ1-2; d_gene: .; CDR3nt: TGTGCCAGCAGCGCCGGGGGAAACTATGGCTACACCTTC; CDR3aa: CASSAGGNYGYTF
v_gene: TRBV5-1; j_gene: TRBJ2-3; d_gene: TRBD1; CDR3nt: TGCGCCAGCAGCTTGGGACAGGGGGCAATCACAGATACGCAGTATTTT; CDR3aa: CASSLGQGAITDTQYF
v_gene: TRBV15; j_gene: TRBJ1-2; d_gene: .; CDR3nt: TGTGCCACCGCACAACGGGGCTATGGCTACACCTTC; CDR3aa: CATAQRGYGYTF
v_gene: TRBV10-3; j_gene: TRBJ1-1; d_gene: .; CDR3nt: TGTGCCATCAGTGAGTCACAACGGAACACTGAAGCTTTCTTT; CDR3aa: CAISESQRNTEAFF
v_gene: TRBV5-1; j_gene: TRBJ1-1; d_gene: TRBD1; CDR3nt: TGCGCCAGCAGCTTTTCTGGACAGGGTTTTTATGGAGCTTTCTTT; CDR3aa: CASSFSGQGFYGAFF
v_gene: TRBV7-2; j_gene: TRBJ1-3; d_gene: TRBD1; CDR3nt: TGTGCCAGCAGCCGACCAGGGACAGGGAAGGATATATATTTT; CDR3aa: CASSRPGTGKDIYF
v_gene: TRBV7-3; j_gene: TRBJ2-2; d_gene: .; CDR3nt: TGTGCCAGCAGCCCTGGGACTTCCGGGGAGCTGTTTTTT; CDR3aa: CASSPGTSGELFF